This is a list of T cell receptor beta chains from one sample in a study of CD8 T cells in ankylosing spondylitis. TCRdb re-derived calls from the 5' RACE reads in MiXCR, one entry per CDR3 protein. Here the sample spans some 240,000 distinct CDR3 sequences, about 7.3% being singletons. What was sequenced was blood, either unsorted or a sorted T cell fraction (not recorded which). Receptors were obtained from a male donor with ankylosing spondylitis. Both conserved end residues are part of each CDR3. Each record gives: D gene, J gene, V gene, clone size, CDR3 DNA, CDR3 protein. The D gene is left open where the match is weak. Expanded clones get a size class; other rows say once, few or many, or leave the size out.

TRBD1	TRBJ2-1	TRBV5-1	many	TGCGCCAGCAGCGGGACAGGGCATTCCTACAATGAGCAGTTCTTC	CASSGTGHSYNEQFF
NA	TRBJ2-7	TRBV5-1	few	TGCGCCAGCAGCTTCCTCTCCGGGTCTGACGAGCAGTACTTC	CASSFLSGSDEQYF
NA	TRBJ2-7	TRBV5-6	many	TGTGCCAGCAGCTTGGTTGGTGGGAACCGGCTACACTACGAGCAGTACTTC	CASSLVGGNRLHYEQYF
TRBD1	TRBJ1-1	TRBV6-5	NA	TGTGCCAGCAGTTACAGACAGGGGTACACTGAAGCTTTCTTT	CASSYRQGYTEAFF
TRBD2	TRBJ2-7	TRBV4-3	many	TGCGCCAGCAGCCAAGGGCTAGCGGTTGCCTACGAGCAGTACTTC	CASSQGLAVAYEQYF
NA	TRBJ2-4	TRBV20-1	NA	TGCAGTGCCCCCCCCGGGGCCAAAAACATTCAGTACTTC	CSAPPGAKNIQYF
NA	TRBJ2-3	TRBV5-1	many	TGCGCCAGCAGCTTGGATCTGGGCACGGATACGCAGTATTTT	CASSLDLGTDTQYF
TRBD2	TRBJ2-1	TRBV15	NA	TGTGCCACCAGCAGAGGGACTAGCGGGCTCTACGATGAGCAGTTCTTC	CATSRGTSGLYDEQFF
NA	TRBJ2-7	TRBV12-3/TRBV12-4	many	TGTGCCAGCAGTTTAGGACGGCACTCCGAGCAGTACTTC	CASSLGRHSEQYF
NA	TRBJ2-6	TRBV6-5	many	TGTGCCAGCAGTTACTTTTTTGGTAGCTCTGGGGCCAACGTCCTGACTTTC	CASSYFFGSSGANVLTF
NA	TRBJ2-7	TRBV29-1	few	TGCAGCGGGGCGGGGCTAGAGCACGAGCAGTACTTC	CSGAGLEHEQYF
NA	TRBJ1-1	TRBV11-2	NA	TGTGCCAGCAGCTTGCCCTTGGGCAGCATGAACACTGAAGCTTTCTTT	CASSLPLGSMNTEAFF
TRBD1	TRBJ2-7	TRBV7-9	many	TGTGCCAGCAGGAGCCGGGACAGACCCTACGAGCAGTACTTC	CASRSRDRPYEQYF
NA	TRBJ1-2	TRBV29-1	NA	TGCAGCGACTATGGCTACACCTTC	CSDYGYTF
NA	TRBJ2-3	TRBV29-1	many	TGCAGCGTTGTAGGAACCAATACGCAGTATTTT	CSVVGTNTQYF
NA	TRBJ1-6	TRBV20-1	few	TGCAGTGCTAGAGCGCAGGGAAACTATAATTCACCCCTCCACTTT	CSARAQGNYNSPLHF
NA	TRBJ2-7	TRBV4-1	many	TGCGCCAGCAGCCAAGTACAGTCGTCCTACGAGCAGTACTTC	CASSQVQSSYEQYF
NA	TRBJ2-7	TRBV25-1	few	TGTGCCAGCAGGGGGGGCAATGCCATCGACGAGCAGTACTTC	CASRGGNAIDEQYF
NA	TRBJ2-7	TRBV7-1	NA	TGTGCCAGCAGCGCAGGGGGGGGCCGCTCCTACGAGCAGTACTTC	CASSAGGGRSYEQYF
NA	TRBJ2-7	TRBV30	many	TGTGCCTGGAGCCTTCGGTTGCGGGTCTACGAGCAGTACTTC	CAWSLRLRVYEQYF
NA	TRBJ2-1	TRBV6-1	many	TGTGCCAGCAGAGGGGAAGGGGCGTTGAGTGAGCAGTTCTTC	CASRGEGALSEQFF
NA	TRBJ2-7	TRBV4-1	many	TGCGCCAGCAGCCAAGTTGTAGTGGATTACGAGCAGTACTTC	CASSQVVVDYEQYF
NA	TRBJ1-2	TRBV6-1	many	TGTGCCAGCAGTCCTTTTGGGGGGAGAGGCTACACCTTC	CASSPFGGRGYTF
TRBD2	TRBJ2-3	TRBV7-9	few	TGTGCCAGCAGCTTCCCATGGCGGGAGGATCGGGATACGCAGTATTTT	CASSFPWREDRDTQYF
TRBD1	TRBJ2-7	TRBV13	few	TGTGCCAGCAGCTTAGGGGTTGGACAGGGACTCTACGAGCAGTACTTC	CASSLGVGQGLYEQYF
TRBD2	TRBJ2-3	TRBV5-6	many	TGTGCCAGCAGCCCGGCGGGACTAGCGGGATTCACAGATACGCAGTATTTT	CASSPAGLAGFTDTQYF
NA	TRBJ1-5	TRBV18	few	TGTGCCAGCTCACCAACCGGGGGGCGTGTGGGCAATCAGCCCCAGCATTTT	CASSPTGGRVGNQPQHF
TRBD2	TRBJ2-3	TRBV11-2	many	TGTGCCAGCAGCTTAGAACTAGCGGGGGGTGAAGCAGATACGCAGTATTTT	CASSLELAGGEADTQYF
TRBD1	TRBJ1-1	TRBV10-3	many	TGTGCCATCAGGGGACAGGGGGCACTGAACACTGAAGCTTTCTTT	CAIRGQGALNTEAFF
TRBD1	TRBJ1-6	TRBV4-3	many	TGCGCCAGCAGCCCGGGGACAGGAAGGAATAATTCACCCCTCCACTTT	CASSPGTGRNNSPLHF
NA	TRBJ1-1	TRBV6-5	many	TGTGCCAGCAGTTACTTGGGGTCGCAGAACACTGAAGCTTTCTTT	CASSYLGSQNTEAFF
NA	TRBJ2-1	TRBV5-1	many	TGCGCCAGCAGCCCACAGGGAGTTGAGCAGTTCTTC	CASSPQGVEQFF
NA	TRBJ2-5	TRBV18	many	TGTGCCAGCTCACCACCCCGGGCTATGGACCAGTACTTC	CASSPPRAMDQYF
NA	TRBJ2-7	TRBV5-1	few	TGCGCCAGCAGCTTGGGACCCGGGACCCCCATGGAGCAGTACTTC	CASSLGPGTPMEQYF
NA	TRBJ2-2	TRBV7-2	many	TGTGCCAGCAGCTTAGTGGGGTCCGGGGAGCTGTTTTTT	CASSLVGSGELFF
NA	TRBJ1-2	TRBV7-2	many	TGTGCCAGCAGCTGGCTCAGCGGGGTTGGCTACACCTTC	CASSWLSGVGYTF
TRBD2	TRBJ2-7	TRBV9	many	TGTGCCAGCAGCCCGGGGGGGCAGTTCTACGAGCAGTACTTC	CASSPGGQFYEQYF
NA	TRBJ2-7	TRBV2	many	TGTGCCAGCAGTGACCCGGGGAGCTACGAGCAGTACTTC	CASSDPGSYEQYF
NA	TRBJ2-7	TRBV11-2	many	TGTGCCAGCAGCTTAGCTCCCGTCAGGGTGGCTCACGAGCAGTACTTC	CASSLAPVRVAHEQYF
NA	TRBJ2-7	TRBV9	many	TGTGCCAGCAGCGTCACGCCATCCTACGAGCAGTACTTC	CASSVTPSYEQYF
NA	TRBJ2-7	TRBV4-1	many	TGCGCCAGCAGCCAAGGGACTGGGTACTCCGAGCAGTACTTC	CASSQGTGYSEQYF